The 7 T cell receptor beta chains given below trace back to one sample, sequenced in a study of early T cells in non-severe SARS-CoV-2 infection. TCRdb reprocessed the 5' RACE reads with MiXCR, giving one entry per CDR3 protein. The sample has some 64,000 distinct CDR3 sequences, over 20% seen once. The sequences come from whole blood, collected at baseline. These TCRs come from an adult who was a healthcare worker with PCR-confirmed SARS-CoV-2 infection or an uninfected control (not recorded which).

This clonotype was counted only a few times. This chain uses TRBV4-1 with TRBJ2-7; TRBD1 might be the D (5 bases). The CDR3 has 15 amino acids. The germline V gene encodes CDR1 MGHRA and CDR2 YSYEKL. The germline V and J ends were trimmed by 5 bases and 4 bases, with 18 bases remaining between them. DNA of the CDR3: TGCGCCAGCAGCGAAAGGGGCGGAGCTTCGTACGAGCAGTACTTC. Protein: CASSERGGASYEQYF.

This clonotype was observed many times. The chain uses TRBV12-3 or TRBV12-4 and TRBJ1-5; a possible D gene is TRBD1 (5 bases). There are 15 residues in the CDR3. V dropped 2 bases and J dropped 3 bases, with 11 bases sitting between them. The CDR3 DNA reads TGTGCCAGCAGTTTAAATGGGGGGGTCAATCAGCCCCAGCATTTT. Translation gives CASSLNGGVNQPQHF.

There are a few counts of this clonotype. The CDR3 DNA reads as TGCAGTGCTCTCCCCCAATTGGGCAAGGGAGAGACCCAGTACTTC. Translating it yields CSALPQLGKGETQYF. The chain combines TRBV20-1 with TRBJ2-5; the D is unclear. Germline V gene lookup returns CDR1 DFQATT and CDR2 SNEGSKA (reference sequence). CDR3 length: 15 residues. The ends were cut back, 5 bases at V and 4 bases at J, with 20 bases in the middle.

At least ten counts were recorded for this clonotype. This chain joins TRBV7-9 and TRBJ2-2; D might be TRBD2 (5 bases). The V gene's germline CDR1 is SEHNR and CDR2 FQNEAQ (reference sequence). Trimming pared 3 bases from V and 1 base from J, leaving 18 bases between. The CDR3 is 18 amino acids. CDR3 loop: CASSLVSWSAGNTGELFF. In DNA form, the CDR3 reads TGTGCCAGCAGCTTGGTATCTTGGAGCGCGGGGAACACCGGGGAGCTGTTTTTT.

Written as DNA, the CDR3 is TGCAGTGCTAGAGCCGTGGACCTTATGAACACTGAAGCTTTCTTT. This codes for CSARAVDLMNTEAFF. This chain links TRBV20-1 with TRBJ1-1; D call uncertain. The germline CDR1 and CDR2 sequences are DFQATT and SNEGSKA (reference sequence). This CDR3 is built from 15 residues. The germline V and J ends were trimmed by 1 base and 0 bases, with 12 bases remaining between them.

The table lists this clonotype with a few counts. This chain links TRBV4-1 with TRBJ1-1, with a possible D match to TRBD1 (5 bases). V was pared by 0 bases and J by 8 bases, with 13 bases between. The CDR3 is 14 residues long. Germline V gene sequence: CDR1 MGHRA, CDR2 YSYEKL. The CDR3 is CASSQEGRGLEAFF. The CDR3 DNA is TGCGCCAGCAGCCAAGAGGGACGGGGCCTCGAAGCTTTCTTT.

V gene TRBV5-1 combines with J gene TRBJ1-4; 7 bases match TRBD1. This CDR3 region has 13 residues. V shed 5 bases, J shed 8 bases, and the junction held 6 bases outside the gene matches. Germline loops: CDR1 SGHRS, CDR2 YFSETQ. The CDR3 nucleotides read TGCGCCAGCAGACCGGGACAGACAGAAAAACTGTTTTTT. Encoded protein: CASRPGQTEKLFF.